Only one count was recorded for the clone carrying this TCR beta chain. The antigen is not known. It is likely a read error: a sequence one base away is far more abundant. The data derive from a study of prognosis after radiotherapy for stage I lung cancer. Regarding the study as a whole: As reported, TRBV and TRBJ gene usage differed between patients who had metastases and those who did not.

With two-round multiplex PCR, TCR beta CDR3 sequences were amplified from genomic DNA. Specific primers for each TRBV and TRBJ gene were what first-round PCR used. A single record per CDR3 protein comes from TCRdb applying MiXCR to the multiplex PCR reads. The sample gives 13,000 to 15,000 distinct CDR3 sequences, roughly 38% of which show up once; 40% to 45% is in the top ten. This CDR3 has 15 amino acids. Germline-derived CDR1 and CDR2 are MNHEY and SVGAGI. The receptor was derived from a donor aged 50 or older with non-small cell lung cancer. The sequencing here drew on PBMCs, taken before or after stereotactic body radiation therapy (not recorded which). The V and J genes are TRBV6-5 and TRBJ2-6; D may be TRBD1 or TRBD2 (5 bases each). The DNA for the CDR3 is TGTGCCAGCAGCCCCTCGTCCGCCGGGGCCAACGTCCTGGCTTTC. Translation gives CASSPSSAGANVLAF.